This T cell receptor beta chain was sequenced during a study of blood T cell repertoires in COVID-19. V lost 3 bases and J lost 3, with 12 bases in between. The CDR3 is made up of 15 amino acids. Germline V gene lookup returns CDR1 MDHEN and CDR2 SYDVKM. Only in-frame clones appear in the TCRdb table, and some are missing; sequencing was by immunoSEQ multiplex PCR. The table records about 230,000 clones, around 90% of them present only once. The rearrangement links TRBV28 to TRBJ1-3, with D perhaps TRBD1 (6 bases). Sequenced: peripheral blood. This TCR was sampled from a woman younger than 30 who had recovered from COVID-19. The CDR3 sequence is CASSFGEGVGNTIYF. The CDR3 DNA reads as TGTGCCAGCAGTTTCGGGGAGGGGGTTGGAAACACCATATATTTT.